Presented here are 17 T cell receptor beta chains from one specimen sequenced in a study of T cell repertoires in cytomegalovirus infection. In TCRdb, the reads were re-called with MiXCR into one record per CDR3 protein. In the table there are 80,000 to 130,000 distinct CDR3 sequences, 20% to 25% of which are singletons. The specimen sequenced was CD8+ T cells from PBMCs. The source is a human donor in good health (CMV status not recorded). Some clones in this sample may be carry-over from other donors' samples.

This clonotype has just a few counts. This sequence joins TRBV2 and TRBJ1-1; D uncertain. The ends were cut back, 2 bases at V and 3 bases at J, with 4 bases in the middle. CDR1 SNHLY and CDR2 FYNNEI come from the germline V gene. This CDR3 is 12 amino acids long. The CDR3 reads CASSERYTEAFF. CDR3 in DNA: TGTGCCAGCAGTGAACGGTACACTGAAGCTTTCTTT.

With regard to this clonotype: One end of the junction varies from germline; a read error may be responsible. This chain connects TRBV28 to TRBJ2-5; 11 bases line up with TRBD2. Germline lookup yields CDR1 MDHEN and CDR2 SYDVKM. CDR3 length: 14 residues. The chain's CDR3 is CASGLAGGRETQYF. The CDR3 coding sequence is TGTGCCAGCGGTTTAGCGGGGGGGAGAGAGACCCAGTACTTC.

The chain recombines TRBV6-2 or TRBV6-3 with TRBJ2-1, with 10 bases aligning to TRBD2. CDR3 length: 15 amino acids. Per the germline V gene, CDR1 is MNHEY and CDR2 is SVGEGT. V trimming: 6 bases; J trimming: 6 bases; junction bases outside the gene matches: 8. The CDR3 nucleotides read TGTGCCAGCAGCCCTCTAGCGGGGGACCTCAATGAGCAGTTCTTC. Its protein product is CASSPLAGDLNEQFF.

This chain links TRBV6-2 or TRBV6-3 with TRBJ2-5; TRBD2 matches 7 bases. This CDR3 is built from 18 residues. The V and J ends lost 4 bases and 3 bases, in that order; junction bases with no gene match: 17. From germline, CDR1 is MNHEY and CDR2 SVGEGT. CDR3 protein: CASSFEAAGDPVEETQYF. In DNA form, the CDR3 reads TGTGCCAGCAGTTTCGAAGCGGCGGGGGACCCCGTCGAAGAGACCCAGTACTTC.

This clonotype was picked up a small number of times. The chain links TRBV7-2 to TRBJ2-1; 9 positions match TRBD2. The V segment lost 6 bases and the J segment 10 bases; nucleotides outside the gene matches: 16. Germline CDR1 SGHTA, CDR2 FQGNSA. CDR3 length: 16 residues. The CDR3 bases are TGTGCCAGCAGTTCCCCCGAGGGACTAGCCCTATCGGAGCAGTTCTTC. Encoded protein: CASSSPEGLALSEQFF.

The chain recombines TRBV7-9 with TRBJ1-1; D not resolved. Germline V gene lookup returns CDR1 SEHNR and CDR2 FQNEAQ (reference sequence). V was cut by 3 bases and J by 2 bases, with 13 bases left in between. The CDR3 is made up of 15 amino acids. CDR3 sequence: CASSLSMGDNTEAFF. CDR3 sequence (DNA): TGTGCCAGCAGCTTGTCGATGGGTGATAACACTGAAGCTTTCTTT.

The gene calls are TRBV14 and TRBJ1-1; the D is unclear. This CDR3 has 12 amino acids. Germline CDR1 SGHDN, CDR2 FVKESK. V lost 1 base and J lost 3, with 3 bases in between. In DNA form, the CDR3 reads TGTGCCAGCAGCCAAGTGCACACTGAAGCTTTCTTT. Its protein is CASSQVHTEAFF.

The V and J genes are TRBV11-2 and TRBJ2-7; no definite D call. V was clipped by 3 bases and J by 5 bases, with 8 bases between them. Germline V gene sequence: CDR1 SGHAT, CDR2 FQNNGV. This CDR3 comprises 12 residues. CDR3 sequence reads: CASSLVVNEQYF. In DNA, the CDR3 is TGTGCCAGCAGCTTGGTGGTCAACGAGCAGTACTTC. Filled out from reference TRBV11-2 and TRBJ2-7, the complete variable domain reads EAGVAQSPRYKIIEKRQSVAFWCNPISGHATLYWYQQILGQGPKLLIQFQNNGVVDDSQLPKDRFSAERLKGVDSTLKIQPAKLEDSAVYLCASSLVVNEQYFGPGTRLTVT.

This clonotype was counted at least ten times. The rearrangement links TRBV6-5 to TRBJ1-1; D perhaps matches TRBD1 (5 bases). This CDR3 has 14 amino acids. The V gene's germline CDR1 is MNHEY and CDR2 SVGAGI. Trimming left V 6 bases short and J 1 base short, with 12 bases between. CDR3 sequence (DNA): TGTGCCAGCAGGCTCCCGGGGGGGAACACTGAAGCTTTCTTT. It encodes CASRLPGGNTEAFF.

In this sample, this clonotype turned up a few times. This chain uses TRBV6-2 or TRBV6-3 with TRBJ2-7; TRBD1 might be the D (6 bases). Germline-derived CDR1 and CDR2 are MNHEY and SVGEGT. V was cut by 7 bases and J by 7 bases, with 23 bases left in between. This CDR3 is 15 amino acids long. CDR3 sequence reads: CASTTLGTKDQEQYF. The CDR3 bases are TGTGCCAGCACCACCCTAGGGACAAAGGATCAGGAGCAGTACTTC.

This clonotype was seen repeatedly, ten times or more. This sequence joins TRBV12-3 or TRBV12-4 and TRBJ2-7; D is ambiguous. Deletions cut 1 base from V and 3 bases from J, with 7 bases between. This CDR3 spans 13 amino acids. Here the CDR3 DNA reads TGTGCCAGCAGTTTAGAAACGGGCTACGAGCAGTACTTC. The encoded protein is CASSLETGYEQYF.

The table lists this clonotype with a few counts. The CDR3 spells CASSSGTGRAEQYF. CDR3 in DNA: TGTGCCAGCAGTTCCGGGACAGGGAGGGCCGAGCAGTACTTC. The chain has TRBV6-1 and TRBJ2-7; 9 bases match TRBD1. CDR3 size: 14 residues. Germline V gives CDR1 MNHNS, CDR2 SASEGT. V trimming: 5 bases; J trimming: 6 bases; junction bases outside the gene matches: 8.

This clonotype occurred a few times. The gene calls are TRBV28 and TRBJ1-6; D call uncertain. The CDR3 has 16 residues. Germline CDR1 MDHEN, CDR2 SYDVKM. V dropped 10 bases and J dropped 9 bases, with 25 bases sitting between them. For the CDR3, the DNA is TGTGCCAACCTCGGAGGGCCAGCCATGAATTCTTCACCCCTCCACTTT. It encodes CANLGGPAMNSSPLHF.

Points on this clonotype: Its ends do not fully match the called genes, so a read error is possible. This sequence joins TRBV4-1 and TRBJ2-2; D might be TRBD1 or TRBD2, each matching 5 bases. The V gene's germline CDR1 is MGHRA and CDR2 YSYEKL. The CDR3 is made up of 16 amino acids. The CDR3 sequence: CASSQTFGTETGKLFF. Here the CDR3 DNA reads TGCGCCAGCAGCCAGACTTTCGGGACGGAGACCGGGAAGCTGTTTTTT.

The chain recombines TRBV5-5 with TRBJ2-7; D perhaps matches TRBD1 (5 bases). The length of the CDR3 is 14 residues. Germline V gene lookup returns CDR1 SGHKS and CDR2 YYEKEE (reference sequence). V gave up 0 bases and J gave up 6 bases, with 13 bases separating them. CDR3 coding DNA: TGTGCCAGCAGCTTGGAACAGGCTTCGACCGAGCAGTACTTC. Encoded protein: CASSLEQASTEQYF.

This clonotype was observed a few times. The V call is TRBV20-1, the J call TRBJ2-7, with 7 bases aligning to TRBD2. Germline CDR1 reads DFQATT; CDR2 reads SNEGSKA (reference sequence). V trimming: 0 bases; J trimming: 2 bases; junction bases outside the gene matches: 4. This CDR3 is 14 amino acids long. The CDR3 sequence: CSARDRGRAYEQYF. CDR3 DNA sequence: TGCAGTGCTAGAGATAGAGGGAGGGCCTACGAGCAGTACTTC.

There are many counts of this clonotype. This rearrangement joins TRBV6-1 to TRBJ2-7; D gene uncertain. Per the germline V gene, CDR1 is MNHNS and CDR2 is SASEGT. This CDR3 spans 13 amino acids. The germline V and J ends were trimmed by 6 bases and 0 bases, with 9 bases remaining between them. The CDR3 here is CASRDRSSYEQYF. The CDR3 coding sequence is TGTGCCAGCAGGGATCGCAGCTCCTACGAGCAGTACTTC.